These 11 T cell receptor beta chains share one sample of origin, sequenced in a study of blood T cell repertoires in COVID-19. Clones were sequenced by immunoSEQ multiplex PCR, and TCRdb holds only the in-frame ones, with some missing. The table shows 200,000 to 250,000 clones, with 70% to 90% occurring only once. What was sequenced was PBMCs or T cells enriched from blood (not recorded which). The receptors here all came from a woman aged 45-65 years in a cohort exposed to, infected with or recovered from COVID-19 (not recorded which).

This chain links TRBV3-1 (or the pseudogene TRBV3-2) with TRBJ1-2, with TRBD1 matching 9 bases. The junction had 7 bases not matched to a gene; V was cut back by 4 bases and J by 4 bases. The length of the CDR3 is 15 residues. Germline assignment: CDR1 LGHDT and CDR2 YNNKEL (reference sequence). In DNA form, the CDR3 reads TGTGCCAGCAGCCTGGACGGACAGGGGAGCTATGGCTACACCTTC. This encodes CASSLDGQGSYGYTF.

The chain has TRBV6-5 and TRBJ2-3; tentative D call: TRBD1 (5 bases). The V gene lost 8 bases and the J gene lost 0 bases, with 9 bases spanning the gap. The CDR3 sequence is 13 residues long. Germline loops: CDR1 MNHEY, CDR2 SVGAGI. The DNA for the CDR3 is TGTGCCAGCGGGGCTCCTAGCACAGATACGCAGTATTTT. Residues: CASGAPSTDTQYF.

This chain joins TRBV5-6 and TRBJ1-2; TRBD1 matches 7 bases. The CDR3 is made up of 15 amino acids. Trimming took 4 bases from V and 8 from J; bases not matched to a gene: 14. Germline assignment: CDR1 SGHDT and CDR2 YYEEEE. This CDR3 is CASSPSSEGAWGYTF. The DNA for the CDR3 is TGTGCCAGCAGCCCATCCTCAGAGGGGGCGTGGGGCTACACCTTC.

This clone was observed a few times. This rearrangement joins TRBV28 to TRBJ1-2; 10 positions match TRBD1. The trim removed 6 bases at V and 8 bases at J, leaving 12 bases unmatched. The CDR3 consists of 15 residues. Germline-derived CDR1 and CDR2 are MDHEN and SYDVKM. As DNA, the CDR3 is TGTGCCAGCAGGGCTCCGGGACAGGGGTTCGTGGGCTACACCTTC. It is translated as CASRAPGQGFVGYTF.

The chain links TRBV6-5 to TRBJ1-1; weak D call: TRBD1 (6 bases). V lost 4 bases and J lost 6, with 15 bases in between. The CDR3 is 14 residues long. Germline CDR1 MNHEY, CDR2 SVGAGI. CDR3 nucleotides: TGTGCCAGCAGTTCGAAGACAGGACCCGCTGAAGCTTTCTTT. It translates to CASSSKTGPAEAFF.

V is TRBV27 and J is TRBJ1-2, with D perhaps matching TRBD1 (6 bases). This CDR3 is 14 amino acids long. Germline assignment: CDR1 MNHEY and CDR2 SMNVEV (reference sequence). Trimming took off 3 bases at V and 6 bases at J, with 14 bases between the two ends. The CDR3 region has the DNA TGTGCCAGCAGTTTGGCCGGCAGGGGTGATGGCTACACCTTC. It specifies CASSLAGRGDGYTF.

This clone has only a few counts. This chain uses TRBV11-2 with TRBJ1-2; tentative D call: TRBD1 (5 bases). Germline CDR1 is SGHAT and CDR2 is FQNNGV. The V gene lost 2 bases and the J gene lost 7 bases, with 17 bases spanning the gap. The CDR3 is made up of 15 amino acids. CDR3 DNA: TGTGCCAGCAGCTTAAGGCAGGGAGGGGTTGGTGGCTACACCTTC. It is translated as CASSLRQGGVGGYTF.

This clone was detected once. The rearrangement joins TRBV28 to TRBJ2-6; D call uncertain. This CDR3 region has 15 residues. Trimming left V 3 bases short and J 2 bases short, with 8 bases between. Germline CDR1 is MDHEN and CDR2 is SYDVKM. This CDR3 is CASSFAAAGANVLTF. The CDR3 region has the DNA TGTGCCAGCAGTTTCGCGGCAGCTGGGGCCAACGTCCTGACTTTC.

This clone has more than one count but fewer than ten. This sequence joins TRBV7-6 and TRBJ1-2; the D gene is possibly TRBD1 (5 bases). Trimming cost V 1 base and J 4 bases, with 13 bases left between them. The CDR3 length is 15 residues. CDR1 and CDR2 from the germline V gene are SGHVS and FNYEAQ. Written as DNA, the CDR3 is TGTGCCAGCAGCTTAGAGGCAGGGATACTCTATGGCTACACCTTC. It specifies CASSLEAGILYGYTF.

DNA of the CDR3: TGTGCCAGCAGTTTGAAGGGGAAAGACTATGGCTACACCTTC. It encodes CASSLKGKDYGYTF. J is TRBJ1-2 and V is TRBV27; perhaps TRBD1 as D (5 bases). The CDR3 length is 14 residues. CDR1 MNHEY and CDR2 SMNVEV come from the germline V gene (reference sequence). The germline V and J ends were trimmed by 3 bases and 3 bases, with 11 bases remaining between them.

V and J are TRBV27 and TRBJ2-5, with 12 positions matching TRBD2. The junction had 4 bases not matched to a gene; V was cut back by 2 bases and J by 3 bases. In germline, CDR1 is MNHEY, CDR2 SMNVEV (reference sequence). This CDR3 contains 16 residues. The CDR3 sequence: CASSLGPSGGEETQYF. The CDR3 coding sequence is TGTGCCAGCAGTTTAGGGCCTAGCGGGGGGGAAGAGACCCAGTACTTC.